Listed below are T cell receptor beta chains from one sample, sequenced in a study of T cell responses to AZD1222 COVID-19 vaccine. Sequencing used immunoSEQ multiplex PCR; TCRdb keeps in-frame clones, though not all of them. Of under 300,000 clones in the sample, 85% to 95% are singletons; the top ten hold 0.55%. Sequences were derived from peripheral blood, sampled on day 0 of AZD1222 vaccination. The source is an adult in good health. Both conserved end residues are part of each CDR3. D genes are given only for firm matches. For some rows the clone size is stated as once, few or many, or as a class when expanded; others skip it.

TRBV4-3	-	-	TRBJ2-2	TGCGCCAGCAGCCAAGGTGGCCCCAGGGAGCTGTTTTTT	CASSQGGPRELFF
TRBV9	TRBD2	-	TRBJ2-3	TGTGCCAGCAGCCTAGCGGGAGGGCGGACAGATACGCAGTATTTT	CASSLAGGRTDTQYF
TRBV6-5	-	-	TRBJ2-7	TGTGCCAGCGAACCTCCTGGCTCCTACGAGCAGTACTTC	CASEPPGSYEQYF
TRBV11-2	TRBD1	-	TRBJ1-2	TGTGCCAGCAGCTTAGGGACAGGGGGCGGCTATGGCTACACCTTC	CASSLGTGGGYGYTF
TRBV2	-	once	TRBJ1-5	TGTGCCAGCAGCGGGACGATTAGCAATCAGCCCCAGCATTTT	CASSGTISNQPQHF
TRBV5-1	TRBD2	-	TRBJ2-7	TGCGCCAGCAGCTTGGTAGTAGCGGGAGACTACGAGCAGTACTTC	CASSLVVAGDYEQYF
TRBV7-9	-	-	TRBJ1-2	TGTGCCAGCAGCTTATTCCGACCGGCAAGGTATGGCTACACCTTC	CASSLFRPARYGYTF
TRBV2	-	once	TRBJ1-6	TGTGCCAGCTACGGGAAGGGGGGCTCACCCCTCCACTTT	CASYGKGGSPLHF
TRBV30	-	-	TRBJ1-1	TGTGCCTGGATAAGCAGGGTCACTGAAGCTTTCTTT	CAWISRVTEAFF
TRBV10-3	-	-	TRBJ2-3	TGTGCCATCAGGCTCTTGGAGACAGATACGCAGTATTTT	CAIRLLETDTQYF
TRBV5-6	-	-	TRBJ2-7	TGTGCCAGCAGTCGGAAACCGGGACGGGCCTACGAGCAGTACTTC	CASSRKPGRAYEQYF
TRBV4-1	TRBD2	-	TRBJ2-1	TGCGCCAGCAGCCAAGTGGGAGCGGGGGGGCCTACAACTGAGCAGTTCTTC	CASSQVGAGGPTTEQFF
TRBV19	TRBD1	-	TRBJ1-4	TGTGCCAGTTCCGGACAGGGCGGGGAAAAACTGTTTTTT	CASSGQGGEKLFF
TRBV5-4	TRBD1	-	TRBJ1-2	TGTGCCAGCAGATCCGGGACAGAGTCTAACTATGGCTACACCTTC	CASRSGTESNYGYTF
TRBV5-8	-	once	TRBJ2-3	TGTGCCAGCAGCTTGGACAGCACAGATACGCAGTATTTT	CASSLDSTDTQYF
TRBV6-5	-	-	TRBJ2-7	TGTGCCAGCAGTTACGAGGCGAGGAGTTACGAGCAGTACTTC	CASSYEARSYEQYF